A single TCR beta chain is shown here with its context. What it recognizes is unknown. The read terminates 3 residues ahead of where the CDR3 ends, so the germline J gene completes it. The CDR3 is made up of 15 amino acids. Germline CDR1 GTSNPN, CDR2 SVGIG (reference sequence). Profiling relied on immunoSEQ multiplex PCR, and the TCRdb table lists in-frame clones only, not all of them. The sample is made up of under 40,000 clones, none counted only once. The sample belongs to a study of T cell clonality in common variable immunodeficiency. Study-wide findings and caveats: Links between repertoire features and CVID complications were heterogeneity-limited. What drives increased CVID clonality needs T cell subpopulation sequencing. In common variable immunodeficiency, TCR beta chains reportedly carried fewer deletions and N-nucleotide insertions. CVID subjects showed higher TCRbeta clonality than healthy controls.

The sequencing sample was made of peripheral blood mononuclear cells. This sequence joins TRBV30 and TRBJ2-4, with D perhaps matching TRBD1 (8 bases). This TCR derives from a person aged 18 to 70 in good health. The CDR3 spells CAWSSQGAGVYGQYF. Partial CDR3 DNA: TGTGCCTGGAGTTCGCAGGGGGCGGGAGTCTATGGT.